This note documents a single TCR beta chain sequence. Its antigen is still unknown. This sample is drawn from a study of T cell responses to AZD1222 COVID-19 vaccine. Background on the study: Second doses that came at about 4 or about 12 weeks were put together.

Whole-study results and caveats: Baseline serostatus was positive in only six AZD1222 recipients. White British donors predominated, females outnumbered males, and clonal diversity was possibly underestimated.

V shed 7 bases and J 0 bases; nucleotides not matched to a gene: 3. The CDR3 extends over 13 amino acids. Germline V CDR1 and CDR2: PRHDT, FYEKMQ (reference sequence). The protocol was immunoSEQ multiplex PCR, while the TCRdb copy is restricted to in-frame clones and leaves out a portion. The sample has roughly 100,000 clones, roughly 90% seen once. This TCR came from an adult in good health. Source: peripheral blood, taken on day 0 of AZD1222 vaccination. The chain uses TRBV13 and TRBJ2-7; 7 bases map to TRBD1. CDR3 region: CASNRDSSYEQYF. CDR3 bases: TGTGCCAGCAACCGGGACAGCTCCTACGAGCAGTACTTC.